The T cell receptor beta chain described here comes from a study of blood T cell repertoires in COVID-19. Study as a whole: From the United States, Italy and Spain came samples of acute and convalescent COVID-19. Sample material is recorded as cDNA or gDNA derived from T cells, B-cell-depleted T cells, or PBMCs.

V was shortened by 9 bases and J by 5 bases, with 16 bases between the two germline ends. In germline, CDR1 is MGHRA, CDR2 YSYEKL. This CDR3 contains 13 residues. Authors' analysis steps: Estimation of nucleated cell counts relied on the amplification of reference gene primers. The protocol was immunoSEQ multiplex PCR, while the TCRdb copy is restricted to in-frame clones and leaves out a portion. For V, J and clone size, that table is used; D and trimming come from the DNA. The profile shows roughly 60,000 clones, 65% to 90% of them singletons. Sequenced input: peripheral blood. The chain is built from TRBV4-1 and TRBJ2-5, with a weak D call TRBD1 (5 bases). The receptor comes from a human donor in a cohort sampled during active COVID-19. The DNA for the CDR3 is TGCGCCAGTGCGACACCTCCAGGGGAGACCCAGTACTTC. Residues: CASATPPGETQYF.